Following are 6 T cell receptor beta chains from one sample sequenced in a study of metastatic and nonmetastatic thyroid tumors. Every patient was untreated before thyroid surgery. With MiXCR, TCRdb reprocessed the PCR reads. The data contain more than 7,500 clones, roughly a fifth of them singletons. The sequencing sample was made of adjacent normal tissue. Receptors originate from a female donor with papillary thyroid cancer or a benign thyroid nodule (not recorded which). Some clones in this sample may be carry-over from other donors' samples.

The rearrangement links TRBV20-1 to TRBJ1-1; D call uncertain. The V end was cut by 6 bases, the J end by 3 bases, with 11 bases between. The CDR3 covers 12 residues. Germline CDR1 DFQATT, CDR2 SNEGSKA (reference sequence). CDR3: CSAAGGDTEAFF. The CDR3 nucleotides read TGCAGTGCGGCCGGAGGAGACACTGAAGCTTTCTTT.

Points on this clone: A much larger clone sits a single nucleotide away, making a read error possible. This specimen includes other DNA sequences encoding the same CDR3. The genes are TRBV25-1 and TRBJ1-1; weak D call: TRBD1 (6 bases). The CDR3 covers 19 residues. CDR1 is MGHDK and CDR2 is SYGVNS in the germline V gene. This CDR3 is CVSSPGVRLKRTVWTEAFF. DNA for the CDR3: TGTGTCAGCAGCCCAGGGGTGAGACTGAAGCGGACGGTCTGGACTGAAGCTTTCTTT.

The chain uses TRBV24-1 and TRBJ2-3, with TRBD1 identical over 8 bases. The ends lost 4 bases at V and 11 bases at J; junction bases unmatched: 16. The CDR3 consists of 16 residues. From germline, CDR1 is KGHDR and CDR2 SFDVKD. The CDR3 nucleotides are TGTGCCACCAGTGAAATCAGGGGGCTGGATGGGGGTCAGCAGTATTTT. As protein: CATSEIRGLDGGQQYF.

This clone was counted at least ten times. The V and J genes are TRBV7-2 and TRBJ2-1; the D is unclear. CDR3 length: 11 residues. Trimming took off 5 bases at V and 2 bases at J, with 1 base between the two ends. CDR1 SGHTA and CDR2 FQGNSA come from the germline V gene. CDR3 in DNA: TGTGCCAGCAGCCCCTACAATGAGCAGTTCTTC. Amino acid sequence: CASSPYNEQFF.

There are a few counts of this clone. This chain connects TRBV28 to TRBJ1-1; D not certain. This CDR3 has 17 amino acids. V was pared by 5 bases and J by 0 bases, with 19 bases between. Germline values: CDR1 MDHEN, CDR2 SYDVKM. CDR3 DNA sequence: TGTGCCAGCAGTAACCCGGGATGGCGCACCGTGAACACTGAAGCTTTCTTT. Translating gives CASSNPGWRTVNTEAFF.

Within the sample, this clone is medium-sized (0.01 to 0.1%). The chain links TRBV19 to TRBJ2-2; 7 bases align to TRBD1. Per the germline V gene, CDR1 is LNHDA and CDR2 is SQIVND (reference sequence). The CDR3 totals 15 residues. Trimming at V came to 5 bases and at J to 6 bases, leaving 9 bases not matched to a gene. CDR3 residues: CASSPRDSGAGELFF. CDR3 nucleotide sequence: TGTGCCAGTAGTCCCCGGGACAGTGGGGCCGGGGAGCTGTTTTTT.